A selection of T cell receptor beta chains follows, all from one sample in a study of T cell responses to AZD1222 COVID-19 vaccine. The data were produced by immunoSEQ multiplex PCR, yet TCRdb's version contains in-frame clones alone and is incomplete. The data contain about 89,000 clones, more than 75% of them singletons. The specimen comprised peripheral blood, sampled on day 0 of MenACWY control vaccination. The receptors were gathered from an adult in good health. CDR3s include the opening cysteine and the closing phenylalanine or tryptophan. D genes are given only for firm matches. Only some rows state a clone size, as once, few, many or a class for expanded clones.

cdr3_aa: CASTLPGIYEQYF
cdr3_nt: TGTGCCAGCACCCTCCCGGGGATCTACGAGCAGTACTTC
clone_size: .
j_call: TRBJ2-7
d_call: .
v_call: TRBV12-3/TRBV12-4

cdr3_aa: CASSPELAEGDTQYF
cdr3_nt: TGTGCCAGCTCACCGGAACTAGCGGAGGGAGATACGCAGTATTTT
clone_size: .
j_call: TRBJ2-3
d_call: TRBD2
v_call: TRBV18

cdr3_aa: CASSYSQGSGNTIYF
cdr3_nt: TGTGCCAGCAGTTATAGTCAGGGATCTGGAAACACCATATATTTT
clone_size: .
j_call: TRBJ1-3
d_call: .
v_call: TRBV6-5

cdr3_aa: CATSRSGQGDGDTQYF
cdr3_nt: TGTGCCACCAGTAGATCGGGACAGGGGGACGGAGATACGCAGTATTTT
clone_size: .
j_call: TRBJ2-3
d_call: TRBD1
v_call: TRBV24-1

cdr3_aa: CASSQIQGPAEAFF
cdr3_nt: TGTGCCAGCAGCCAAATCCAGGGCCCCGCCGAAGCTTTCTTT
clone_size: .
j_call: TRBJ1-1
d_call: .
v_call: TRBV3-1/TRBV3-2

cdr3_aa: CASSLFAGATNEKLFF
cdr3_nt: TGTGCCAGCAGCTTATTTGCTGGGGCAACTAATGAAAAACTGTTTTTT
clone_size: .
j_call: TRBJ1-4
d_call: .
v_call: TRBV7-9

cdr3_aa: CASSPRRESTEAFF
cdr3_nt: TGTGCCAGCAGCCCACGGAGGGAGAGCACTGAAGCTTTCTTT
clone_size: once
j_call: TRBJ1-1
d_call: .
v_call: TRBV27

cdr3_aa: CASSTTGSELEQYF
cdr3_nt: TGTGCCAGTAGTACGACAGGGTCAGAACTCGAGCAGTACTTC
clone_size: .
j_call: TRBJ2-7
d_call: TRBD1
v_call: TRBV19

cdr3_aa: CASSLVSGGYNEQFF
cdr3_nt: TGCGCCAGCAGCTTGGTAAGCGGGGGCTACAATGAGCAGTTCTTC
clone_size: .
j_call: TRBJ2-1
d_call: TRBD2
v_call: TRBV5-1

cdr3_aa: CASTGRPNEKLFF
cdr3_nt: TGTGCCAGCACGGGACGGCCTAATGAAAAACTGTTTTTT
clone_size: .
j_call: TRBJ1-4
d_call: .
v_call: TRBV6-5

cdr3_aa: CASSYPMDRMNTEAFF
cdr3_nt: TGTGCCAGCAGTTATCCTATGGACAGGATGAACACTGAAGCTTTCTTT
clone_size: .
j_call: TRBJ1-1
d_call: TRBD1
v_call: TRBV6-2/TRBV6-3

cdr3_aa: CASRTRSGELFF
cdr3_nt: TGTGCCAGCCGAACTCGGAGCGGGGAGCTGTTTTTT
clone_size: .
j_call: TRBJ2-2
d_call: .
v_call: TRBV9

cdr3_aa: CASSAGTGNYEQYF
cdr3_nt: TGTGCCAGCAGTGCCGGGACAGGGAACTACGAGCAGTACTTC
clone_size: .
j_call: TRBJ2-7
d_call: TRBD1
v_call: TRBV28

cdr3_aa: CSVEGLNGHEQYF
cdr3_nt: TGCAGCGTTGAAGGGCTAAACGGCCACGAGCAGTACTTC
clone_size: .
j_call: TRBJ2-7
d_call: .
v_call: TRBV29-1

cdr3_aa: CSAYTGGGSEAFF
cdr3_nt: TGCAGCGCTTATACAGGGGGCGGTTCTGAAGCTTTCTTT
clone_size: .
j_call: TRBJ1-1
d_call: TRBD1
v_call: TRBV29-1

cdr3_aa: CASSELGGNTEAFF
cdr3_nt: TGCGCCAGCAGCGAACTAGGTGGGAACACTGAAGCTTTCTTT
clone_size: .
j_call: TRBJ1-1
d_call: .
v_call: TRBV5-1

cdr3_aa: CASSRTGPEQYF
cdr3_nt: TGTGCCAGCAGCCGGACCGGACCGGAGCAGTACTTC
clone_size: once
j_call: TRBJ2-7
d_call: .
v_call: TRBV7-2

cdr3_aa: CATSRDLGAYEQYF
cdr3_nt: TGTGCCACCAGCAGAGATCTGGGGGCGTACGAGCAGTACTTC
clone_size: .
j_call: TRBJ2-7
d_call: .
v_call: TRBV15

cdr3_aa: CASSPVNTEAFF
cdr3_nt: TGTGCCAGCAGTCCAGTTAACACTGAAGCTTTCTTT
clone_size: .
j_call: TRBJ1-1
d_call: .
v_call: TRBV2

cdr3_aa: CASLSRQNEKLFF
cdr3_nt: TGTGCCAGTCTTAGCCGACAAAATGAAAAACTGTTTTTT
clone_size: .
j_call: TRBJ1-4
d_call: .
v_call: TRBV19

cdr3_aa: CASSEVSGQGQPQHF
cdr3_nt: TGTGCCAGCAGTGAAGTGTCTGGGCAGGGTCAGCCCCAGCATTTT
clone_size: .
j_call: TRBJ1-5
d_call: .
v_call: TRBV2

cdr3_aa: CSVAGTAFEKLFF
cdr3_nt: TGCAGCGTCGCCGGGACGGCCTTTGAAAAACTGTTTTTT
clone_size: .
j_call: TRBJ1-4
d_call: .
v_call: TRBV29-1

cdr3_aa: CASSINGNEQFF
cdr3_nt: TGTGCCAGTAGTATAAACGGGAATGAGCAGTTCTTC
clone_size: .
j_call: TRBJ2-1
d_call: .
v_call: TRBV19

cdr3_aa: CASSPSGGRNEQYF
cdr3_nt: TGTGCCAGCAGCCCCAGCGGGGGGAGAAACGAGCAGTACTTC
clone_size: .
j_call: TRBJ2-7
d_call: TRBD2
v_call: TRBV7-3

cdr3_aa: CASSSLLQGSEQYF
cdr3_nt: TGTGCCAGCAGTTCTTTATTACAGGGAAGCGAGCAGTACTTC
clone_size: .
j_call: TRBJ2-7
d_call: .
v_call: TRBV28